A few counts support the clone carrying this T cell receptor (beta chain). The CDR3 is made up of 12 amino acids. Germline CDR1 and CDR2: SQVTM and ANQGSEA. The data stem from a study of blood T cells in healthy people across ages. With a J-beta primer mix and a sample-barcoded 5' primer, a second PCR ran about 6 to 11 cycles. TCRdb called the 5' RACE reads again in MiXCR, with one record for every CDR3 protein. The sample lists 800,000 to 1,300,000 distinct CDR3 sequences, almost 25% occurring once. The same sample was also studied in work on T cells of mothers and their children. That study adds: Input to cDNA synthesis comprised all extracted RNA, at a ratio of about 1.4 ug per 15 ul.

The chain employs TRBV29-1 and TRBJ2-3; the D gene is possibly TRBD1 (5 bases). The assigned J gene may be wrong: the sequence end matches TRBJ1-5 better. The sequenced sample consisted of blood. The clonotype was recovered from a girl aged 2 to 9 in good health. In DNA, the CDR3 is TGCAGCGCCGGACACCTTTTGGATACGCAGCATTTT. It specifies CSAGHLLDTQHF.